The next 28 T cell receptor beta chains were all read from a single sample in a study of a mutant IDH1 vaccine in newly diagnosed glioma. Produced via immunoSEQ multiplex PCR; TCRdb's table is partial and in-frame only. The repertoire holds fewer than 55,000 clones, with 81% as singletons. Regarding time point: week 35, safety follow-up. Doses comprised 300 ug of mutant IDH1 20-mer peptide each, plus topical imiquimod. Their recognized antigens are unknown. Here the sequenced sample was PBMCs, taken from a glioma patient whose treatment included an IDH1 peptide vaccine. The receptors originated from a woman aged 40 to 50 with glioma. Some clones in this sample may be carry-over from other donors' samples.

The chain links TRBV9 to TRBJ2-7, with no clear D. The CDR3 consists of 13 residues. V was cut by 2 bases and J by 3 bases, with 9 bases left in between. Germline V CDR1 and CDR2: SGDLS, YYNGEE. The CDR3 protein is CASSVTTGYEQYF. In DNA form, the CDR3 reads TGTGCCAGCAGCGTGACAACCGGCTACGAGCAGTACTTC.

The chain has TRBV5-4 and TRBJ2-7; TRBD2 might be the D (5 bases). V dropped 0 bases and J dropped 7 bases, with 14 bases sitting between them. The CDR3 sequence is 14 residues long. Germline V gene lookup returns CDR1 SGHNT and CDR2 YYREEE (reference sequence). This CDR3 reads CASSLAVGSGEQYF. The CDR3 DNA is TGTGCCAGCAGCTTGGCTGTGGGGTCGGGGGAGCAGTACTTC. Together with reference TRBV5-4 and TRBJ2-7, the CDR3 gives the full variable domain: ETGVTQSPTHLIKTRGQQVTLRCSSQSGHNTVSWYQQALGQGPQFIFQYYREEENGRGNFPPRFSGLQFPNYSSELNVNALELDDSALYLCASSLAVGSGEQYFGPGTRLTVT.

This chain connects TRBV5-1 to TRBJ2-5; D may be TRBD1 (5 bases). The CDR3 runs 14 residues. Germline CDR1 reads SGHRS; CDR2 reads YFSETQ. The V end was cut by 0 bases, the J end by 4 bases, with 10 bases between. The CDR3 DNA reads TGCGCCAGCAGCTTGGAGGGGCAACGAGAGACCCAGTACTTC. Its translation is CASSLEGQRETQYF.

The rearrangement joins TRBV10-3 to TRBJ1-2; perhaps TRBD1 as D (6 bases). The V end lost 4 bases, the J end lost 3 bases, and 9 bases lay between the germline ends. Germline CDR1 is ENHRY and CDR2 is SYGVKD. The CDR3 is 13 residues long. CDR3 sequence (DNA): TGTGCCATCAGTGTGGGGGCAGACTATGGCTACACCTTC. This gives the protein CAISVGADYGYTF.

The V gene is TRBV29-1, the J gene TRBJ1-5, with 7 bases lining up with TRBD1. The CDR3 has 12 amino acids. Germline assignment: CDR1 SQVTM and CDR2 ANQGSEA. J lost 5 bases, V lost 6 bases, and 4 bases had no gene match. The CDR3 is CSVGQRDQPQHF. As DNA, the CDR3 is TGCAGCGTGGGACAGCGTGATCAGCCCCAGCATTTT.

The gene calls are TRBV5-1 and TRBJ2-5; no firm D call. The CDR3 consists of 12 residues. V lost 0 bases and J lost 1, with 1 base in between. Germline lookup yields CDR1 SGHRS and CDR2 YFSETQ. In DNA form, the CDR3 reads TGCGCCAGCAGCTTGGTCCAAGAGACCCAGTACTTC. As protein: CASSLVQETQYF.

The chain carries TRBV5-6 and TRBJ1-2; TRBD1 aligns across 10 bases. V dropped 0 bases and J dropped 8; count of bases not matched to a gene: 13. The CDR3 totals 17 residues. CDR1 is SGHDT and CDR2 is YYEEEE in the germline V gene. The chain's CDR3 is CASSLGIPRDRGAGYTF. CDR3 bases: TGTGCCAGCAGCTTGGGGATCCCCCGGGACAGGGGCGCAGGCTACACCTTC.

The rearrangement links TRBV2 to TRBJ1-2, with 10 nucleotides matching TRBD1. In germline, CDR1 is SNHLY, CDR2 FYNNEI. This CDR3 contains 12 residues. The ends lost 6 bases at V and 8 bases at J; junction bases unmatched: 3. The CDR3 spells CASSGTGAGYTF. In DNA, the CDR3 is TGTGCCAGCAGCGGGACAGGGGCCGGCTACACCTTC.

This chain uses TRBV7-9 with TRBJ1-2; a possible D gene is TRBD1 (5 bases). CDR1 SEHNR and CDR2 FQNEAQ come from the germline V gene (reference sequence). The CDR3 extends over 15 amino acids. With 1 base removed from V and 4 bases from J, the gap between germline ends came to 13 bases. CDR3 coding DNA: TGTGCCAGCAGCTTAGGTCGGGGGGTCGGCTATGGCTACACCTTC. Its protein product is CASSLGRGVGYGYTF.

The chain is built from TRBV7-9 and TRBJ2-7; TRBD2 is a possible D gene (6 bases). The V and J ends lost 5 bases and 3 bases respectively, with 17 bases between them. The CDR3 has 15 residues. CDR1 is SEHNR, CDR2 FQNEAQ, per germline (reference sequence). The CDR3 sequence is CASSPRRAMGYEQYF. The CDR3 nucleotides read TGTGCCAGCAGCCCACGGAGGGCTATGGGCTACGAGCAGTACTTC.

V usage is TRBV2 and J usage is TRBJ2-1; maybe TRBD1 (5 bases). Germline assignment: CDR1 SNHLY and CDR2 FYNNEI. This CDR3 region has 12 residues. Trimming stripped 10 bases from V and 9 bases from J, with 16 bases between. DNA of the CDR3: TGTGCCACCGTGCCACGCCAGGGTGAGCAGTTCTTC. Translating gives CATVPRQGEQFF.

The gene calls are TRBV5-4 and TRBJ2-7; the match to TRBD2 covers 8 bases. V was pared by 4 bases and J by 6 bases, with 12 bases of the junction left unmatched. Germline lookup yields CDR1 SGHNT and CDR2 YYREEE (reference sequence). The CDR3 contains 15 residues. CDR3 amino acids: CASSLPTGTRGEQYF. In nucleotides, the CDR3 is TGTGCCAGCAGCCTCCCCACCGGGACTAGGGGCGAGCAGTACTTC.

This sequence joins TRBV9 and TRBJ2-1; 9 nucleotides agree with TRBD2. The CDR3 runs to 15 residues. Germline CDR1 and CDR2: SGDLS and YYNGEE. The ends lost 3 bases at V and 5 bases at J; junction bases unmatched: 6. The chain's CDR3 is CASSAKGLANNEQFF. The CDR3 DNA reads TGTGCCAGCAGCGCTAAGGGACTAGCCAACAATGAGCAGTTCTTC.

The chain joins TRBV4-1 to TRBJ1-2, with D unresolved. The CDR3 has 13 amino acids. V was trimmed by 4 bases and J by 8 bases, leaving 14 bases between them. CDR1 and CDR2 (germline): MGHRA, YSYEKL. CDR3 DNA sequence: TGCGCCAGCAGCCTAGGATTGGGTTTGGGCTACACCTTC. Translated, it gives CASSLGLGLGYTF.

The chain links TRBV7-8 to TRBJ1-4; D ambiguous. V lost 5 bases and J lost 6, with 7 bases in between. CDR3 length: 12 residues. CDR1 is SGHVS, CDR2 FQNEAQ, per germline. Here the CDR3 DNA reads TGTGCCAGCAGCCGCTTAGATGAAAAACTGTTTTTT. Protein sequence: CASSRLDEKLFF.

This chain connects TRBV7-2 to TRBJ2-4; TRBD1 aligns across 9 bases. Germline V lookup: CDR1 SGHTA, CDR2 FQGNSA. V shed 4 bases, J shed 8 bases, and the junction held 9 bases outside the gene matches. CDR3 length equals 15 residues. The CDR3 loop is CASSSYVRQGDIQYF. The CDR3 region has the DNA TGTGCCAGCAGCTCCTACGTAAGACAGGGGGACATTCAGTACTTC.

V and J are TRBV11-2 and TRBJ2-3; D is uncertain. CDR3 length equals 13 residues. CDR1 and CDR2 (germline): SGHAT, FQNNGV. Trimming cost V 0 bases and J 6 bases, with 7 bases left between them. CDR3: CASSLESEDTQYF. In nucleotides, the CDR3 is TGTGCCAGCAGCTTAGAGTCGGAGGATACGCAGTATTTT.

This clone was seen a few times. V is TRBV6-4 and J is TRBJ2-3; 8 bases line up with TRBD2. V gave up 0 bases and J gave up 2 bases; unmatched junction bases: 1. From germline, CDR1 is MRHNA and CDR2 SNTAGT. The CDR3 totals 15 residues. The CDR3 spells CASSDSGGATDTQYF. DNA of the CDR3: TGTGCCAGCAGTGACTCCGGGGGGGCCACAGATACGCAGTATTTT.

This clone was picked up a small number of times. This sequence joins TRBV4-1 and TRBJ2-1, with 11 positions matching TRBD2. With V trimmed by 2 bases and J by 4 bases, 1 base remained unmatched. The CDR3 is made up of 15 amino acids. Germline assignment: CDR1 MGHRA and CDR2 YSYEKL. The CDR3 spells CASSQLAGGYNEQFF. The CDR3 DNA reads TGCGCCAGCAGCCAATTAGCGGGGGGGTACAATGAGCAGTTCTTC.

The rearrangement joins TRBV7-9 to TRBJ2-1; 9 bases line up with TRBD2. The CDR3 is 15 residues long. Germline CDR1 reads SEHNR; CDR2 reads FQNEAQ (reference sequence). V trimming: 1 base; J trimming: 10 bases; junction bases outside the gene matches: 8. The CDR3 loop reads CASSLVAGESWEQFF. In DNA, the CDR3 is TGTGCCAGCAGCTTAGTAGCGGGAGAATCTTGGGAGCAGTTCTTC.

The rearrangement uses TRBV5-1 and TRBJ1-1, with a tentative D call TRBD1 (6 bases). CDR1 and CDR2 (germline): SGHRS, YFSETQ. Between the trimmed V and J ends, which lost 0 bases and 11 bases, there was a span of 14 bases. The CDR3 runs 13 residues. The CDR3 nucleotides are TGCGCCAGCAGCTTGGAGGGGGACCGGGACGCTTTCTTT. Translated: CASSLEGDRDAFF.

Only a few counts were recorded for this clone. This chain joins TRBV7-2 and TRBJ2-7, with no clear D. V dropped 4 bases and J dropped 4 bases, with 8 bases sitting between them. Germline CDR1 SGHTA, CDR2 FQGNSA. CDR3 length: 12 amino acids. CDR3 sequence: CASSSDPYEQYF. The CDR3 region has the DNA TGTGCCAGCAGCTCAGACCCATACGAGCAGTACTTC.

V usage is TRBV7-8 and J usage is TRBJ2-7; 10 positions match TRBD1. V trimming: 5 bases; J trimming: 2 bases; junction bases outside the gene matches: 3. The germline gives CDR1 SGHVS, CDR2 FQNEAQ. CDR3 length equals 14 residues. CDR3 sequence reads: CASSQGQGAYEQYF. The CDR3 DNA is TGTGCCAGCAGCCAAGGACAGGGGGCCTACGAGCAGTACTTC. Full variable domain (missing parts from reference TRBV7-8 and TRBJ2-7): GAGVSQSPRYKVAKRGQDVALRCDPISGHVSLFWYQQALGQGPEFLTYFQNEAQLDKSGLPSDRFFAERPEGSVSTLKIQRTQQEDSAVYLCASSQGQGAYEQYFGPGTRLTVT.

The chain has TRBV6-1 and TRBJ2-3; 7 nucleotides agree with TRBD2. The CDR3 spans 14 residues. Germline V lookup: CDR1 MNHNS, CDR2 SASEGT. With V trimmed by 5 bases and J by 0 bases, 2 bases remained unmatched. In nucleotides, the CDR3 is TGTGCCAGCAGTAGACTAGCTAGCACAGATACGCAGTATTTT. This gives the protein CASSRLASTDTQYF.

The chain links TRBV6-1 to TRBJ2-3; 8 nucleotides line up with TRBD2. The CDR3 has 14 residues. The V and J ends lost 8 bases and 6 bases, in that order; junction bases with no gene match: 10. The germline V gene has CDR1 MNHNS and CDR2 SASEGT. CDR3 coding DNA: TGTGCCAGCGGCACTAGCGGCCTGGTTGATACGCAGTATTTT. It encodes CASGTSGLVDTQYF.

The chain employs TRBV4-2 and TRBJ2-3; TRBD2 aligns across 7 bases. With V trimmed by 3 bases and J by 0 bases, 3 bases remained unmatched. The V gene's germline CDR1 is LGHNA and CDR2 YNFKEQ. The CDR3 spans 15 residues. CDR3 in amino acids: CASSHTSVSTDTQYF. As DNA, the CDR3 is TGTGCCAGCAGCCACACTAGCGTCAGCACAGATACGCAGTATTTT.

The V gene is TRBV19, the J gene TRBJ1-5, with 8 bases matching TRBD1. This CDR3 comprises 13 residues. Unmatched junction bases numbered 3, after V lost 11 bases and J lost 0 bases. Germline V gives CDR1 LNHDA, CDR2 SQIVND (reference sequence). The CDR3 sequence: CAAGTGSNQPQHF. In DNA form, the CDR3 reads TGTGCCGCGGGGACAGGTAGCAATCAGCCCCAGCATTTT.

The V and J genes are TRBV27 and TRBJ2-5; D remains ambiguous. Germline-derived CDR1 and CDR2 are MNHEY and SMNVEV (reference sequence). The CDR3 covers 16 residues. Between the trimmed V and J ends, which lost 5 bases and 2 bases, there was a span of 18 bases. CDR3 protein: CASSPRINGRQETQYF. CDR3 DNA sequence: TGTGCCAGCAGTCCCCGGATAAATGGACGTCAAGAGACCCAGTACTTC.